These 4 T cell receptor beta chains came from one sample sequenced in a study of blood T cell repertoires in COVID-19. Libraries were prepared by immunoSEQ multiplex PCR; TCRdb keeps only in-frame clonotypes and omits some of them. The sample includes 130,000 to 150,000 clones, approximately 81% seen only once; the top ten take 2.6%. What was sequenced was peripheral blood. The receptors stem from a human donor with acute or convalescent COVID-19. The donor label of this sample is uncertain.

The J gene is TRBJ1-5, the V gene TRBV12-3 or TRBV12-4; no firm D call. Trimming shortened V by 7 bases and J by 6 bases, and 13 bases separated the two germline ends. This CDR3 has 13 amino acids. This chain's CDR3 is CASTPGRSQPQHF. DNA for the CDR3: TGTGCCAGCACCCCGGGTAGGAGTCAGCCCCAGCATTTT.

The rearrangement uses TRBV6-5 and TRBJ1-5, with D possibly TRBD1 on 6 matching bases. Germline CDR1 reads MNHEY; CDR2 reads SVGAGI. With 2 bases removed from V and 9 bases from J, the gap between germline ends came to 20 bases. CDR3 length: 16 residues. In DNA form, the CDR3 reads TGTGCCAGCAGTTACATCGGCGGTCAGGGGCCGTGGCCCCAGCATTTT. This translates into CASSYIGGQGPWPQHF.

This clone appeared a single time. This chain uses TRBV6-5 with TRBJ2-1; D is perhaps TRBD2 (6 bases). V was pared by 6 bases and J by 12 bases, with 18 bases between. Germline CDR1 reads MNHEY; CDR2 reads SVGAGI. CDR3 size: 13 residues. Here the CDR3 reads CASSEERGTGQFF. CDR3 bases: TGTGCCAGCAGCGAGGAGAGAGGGACTGGGCAGTTCTTC.

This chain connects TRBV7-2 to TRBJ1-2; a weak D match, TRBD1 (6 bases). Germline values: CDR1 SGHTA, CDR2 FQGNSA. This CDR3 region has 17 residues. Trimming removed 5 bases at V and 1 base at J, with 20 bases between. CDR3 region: CASSPTLGQSFNYGYTF. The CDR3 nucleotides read TGTGCCAGCAGCCCTACGTTAGGACAGTCTTTTAACTATGGCTACACCTTC.